The clone carrying this T cell receptor (beta chain) was seen more than once but under ten times. Enrolled during active infection, Seattle patients were then followed longitudinally. CDR1 SGDLS and CDR2 YYNGEE come from the germline V gene. Unmatched junction bases numbered 5, after V lost 0 bases and J lost 6 bases. The CDR3 is made up of 14 amino acids. This sample is part of a study of blood T cell repertoires in COVID-19. Whole-study context: There were acute and convalescent COVID-19 samples, and they came from the United States, Italy and Spain. Sample material is recorded as cDNA or gDNA derived from T cells, B-cell-depleted T cells, or PBMCs.

Assay: immunoSEQ multiplex PCR; the TCRdb copy retains only in-frame clones and omits some. This table holds 270,000 or so clones, roughly 90% found once. This receptor was taken from a woman aged 55-69 years with COVID-19, enrolled during active disease. Source material: peripheral blood. V is TRBV9 and J is TRBJ1-2; 7 bases fit TRBD1. This CDR3 reads CASSVEVQGNGYTF. CDR3 nucleotide sequence: TGTGCCAGCAGCGTAGAGGTACAGGGGAATGGCTACACCTTC.